This is a list of T cell receptor beta chains from one sample in a study of post-analysis software for immune sequencing data. In TCRdb, the PCR reads were re-called with MiXCR into one record per CDR3 protein. In the table there are about 430,000 distinct CDR3 sequences, about 40% of which are singletons. Sequences were obtained from blood. The receptors here all came from a girl aged 2 to 9 with multiple sclerosis. Both conserved end residues are part of each CDR3. Each record gives: V gene, D gene, J gene, clone size, CDR3 DNA, CDR3 protein. The D gene is left open where the match is weak. Some rows mark clone size as missing; the rest say once, few, many or name a class of expanded clone.

TRBV7-2	-	TRBJ2-3	-	TGTGCCAGCAGCTTACAAGGGGGGCCGGATACGCAGTATTTT	CASSLQGGPDTQYF
TRBV5-1	-	TRBJ2-6	few	TGCGCCAGCAGCTTAGGATACGGGGCCAACGTCCTGACTTTC	CASSLGYGANVLTF
TRBV5-5	-	TRBJ1-2	-	TGTGCCAGCAGCTTGGCAGGTCGGGACGGGGAAACCTATGGCTACACCTTC	CASSLAGRDGETYGYTF
TRBV7-6	-	TRBJ1-2	-	TGTGCCAGCAGCCTCAGACCCGCACAGGGTCGGTATGGCTACACCTTC	CASSLRPAQGRYGYTF
TRBV6-2/TRBV6-3	-	TRBJ2-7	few	TGTGCCAGCAGTTACTCGAGCCACGGAGGGAGACGTTACGAGCAGTACTTC	CASSYSSHGGRRYEQYF
TRBV28	TRBD2	TRBJ2-7	-	TGTGCCAGCAGTTTATGGGCGGGGGGAACACTAAACGAGCAGTACTTC	CASSLWAGGTLNEQYF
TRBV5-1	-	TRBJ2-7	-	TGCGCCAGCAGCTTGATCGCAGGTCCCTACGAGCAGTACTTC	CASSLIAGPYEQYF
TRBV29-1	-	TRBJ2-1	-	TGCAGCGCCGCGGATGTATTTAGGGGGGAGCAGTTCTTC	CSAADVFRGEQFF
TRBV7-8	-	TRBJ1-1	-	TGTGCCAGCAGCCCAAACCAGGGACTCACTGAAGCTTTCTTT	CASSPNQGLTEAFF
TRBV27	-	TRBJ2-7	-	TGTGCCAGCAGTTTATGGACGGGCTACTACGAGCAGTACTTC	CASSLWTGYYEQYF
TRBV6-5	-	TRBJ2-5	few	TGTGCCAGCGGACGAGGGCCGGAGAGGACTGAGTACTTC	CASGRGPERTEYF
TRBV12-3/TRBV12-4	-	TRBJ1-1	-	TGTGCCAGCAGTTTATACCAGGCCATGAACACTGAAGCTTTCTTT	CASSLYQAMNTEAFF
TRBV27	TRBD1	TRBJ1-2	few	TGTGCCAGCAGTTTACGGGCAACCACAGGGGGATATGGCTACACCTTC	CASSLRATTGGYGYTF
TRBV20-1	TRBD1	TRBJ1-1	few	TGCAGTGCGGAGGACAGGGAGAACACTGAAGCTTTCTTT	CSAEDRENTEAFF
TRBV12-3/TRBV12-4	TRBD2	TRBJ2-5	few	TGTGCCAGCAGTAGGGGACTAGCGGGAGACGAGACCCAGTACTTC	CASSRGLAGDETQYF
TRBV6-2/TRBV6-3	-	TRBJ1-5	-	TGTGCCAGCAGTTACTCTAGGTCGCGCCGTGGGCAGCCCCAGCATTTT	CASSYSRSRRGQPQHF
TRBV5-1	-	TRBJ2-1	few	TGCGCCAGCAGCCAACGGGGTTATCAAGTAAATGAGCAGTTCTTC	CASSQRGYQVNEQFF
TRBV6-6	TRBD1	TRBJ2-7	few	TGTGCCAGCAGGGGGACAGGATCCCCCTACGAGCAGTACTTC	CASRGTGSPYEQYF
TRBV20-1	-	TRBJ1-3	-	TGCAGTGCTAGAAGTCTAGGCTCTGGAAACACCATATATTTT	CSARSLGSGNTIYF
TRBV29-1	-	TRBJ2-7	once	TGCAGCGTTGAGTACACCCCGTGCGAGCAGTACTTC	CSVEYTPCEQYF
TRBV7-9	-	TRBJ2-7	few	TGTGCCAGCAGCTTAGTTGGGGGCCTCGAGCAGTACTTC	CASSLVGGLEQYF
TRBV5-1	-	TRBJ1-2	-	TGCGCCAGCAGCTCCCCGGGAGGGGAGTATGGCTACACCTTC	CASSSPGGEYGYTF
TRBV28	-	TRBJ2-5	-	TGTGCCAGCACCGTAGTTGGGCATCAAGAGACCCAGTACTTC	CASTVVGHQETQYF